These 4 T cell receptor beta chains originate from one sample sequenced in a study of T cell responses to AZD1222 COVID-19 vaccine. Clones were read by immunoSEQ multiplex PCR, and TCRdb kept only the in-frame ones, dropping some. The data contain under 150,000 clones, 75% to 85% of them seen just once; the ten biggest clones take up more than 7.5%. The sequencing here drew on peripheral blood, taken 28 days after the second dose of the MenACWY control vaccine. These receptors were taken from an adult who received the MenACWY meningococcal vaccine as a control.

The chain couples TRBV5-4 to TRBJ1-2; TRBD1 agrees at 9 bases. Losses at the gene ends were 0 bases for V and 0 bases for J; bases not matched to a gene: 3. The CDR3 loop spans 16 amino acids. Germline V lookup: CDR1 SGHNT, CDR2 YYREEE (reference sequence). This chain's CDR3 is CASSLAGTGTNYGYTF. The CDR3 DNA reads TGTGCCAGCAGCTTGGCCGGGACAGGGACTAACTATGGCTACACCTTC.

The chain employs TRBV5-4 and TRBJ1-4; D remains ambiguous. CDR1 is SGHNT and CDR2 is YYREEE in the germline V gene (reference sequence). With 3 bases removed from V and 3 bases from J, the gap between germline ends came to 6 bases. The CDR3 is made up of 13 amino acids. CDR3: CASSSNPNEKLFF. For the CDR3, the DNA is TGTGCCAGCAGCTCCAATCCTAATGAAAAACTGTTTTTT.

The chain couples TRBV10-3 to TRBJ1-2; 8 bases match TRBD1. With 2 bases clipped from V and 8 bases from J, the junction kept 7 bases outside the gene matches. The CDR3 has 14 amino acids. CDR1 and CDR2 from the germline V gene are ENHRY and SYGVKD. CDR3 sequence (DNA): TGTGCCATCAGTGAGGTACAGGGGGAACCCGGCTACACCTTC. Encoded protein: CAISEVQGEPGYTF.

The rearrangement joins TRBV27 to TRBJ1-2, with 7 bases that match TRBD1. V lost 5 bases, J lost 4 bases, and 10 bases stayed unmatched. Germline V gives CDR1 MNHEY, CDR2 SMNVEV (reference sequence). The CDR3 runs to 15 residues. In DNA, the CDR3 is TGTGCCAGCAGTCCCTCAGGGGGTCGCGGCTATGGCTACACCTTC. Its protein product is CASSPSGGRGYGYTF.